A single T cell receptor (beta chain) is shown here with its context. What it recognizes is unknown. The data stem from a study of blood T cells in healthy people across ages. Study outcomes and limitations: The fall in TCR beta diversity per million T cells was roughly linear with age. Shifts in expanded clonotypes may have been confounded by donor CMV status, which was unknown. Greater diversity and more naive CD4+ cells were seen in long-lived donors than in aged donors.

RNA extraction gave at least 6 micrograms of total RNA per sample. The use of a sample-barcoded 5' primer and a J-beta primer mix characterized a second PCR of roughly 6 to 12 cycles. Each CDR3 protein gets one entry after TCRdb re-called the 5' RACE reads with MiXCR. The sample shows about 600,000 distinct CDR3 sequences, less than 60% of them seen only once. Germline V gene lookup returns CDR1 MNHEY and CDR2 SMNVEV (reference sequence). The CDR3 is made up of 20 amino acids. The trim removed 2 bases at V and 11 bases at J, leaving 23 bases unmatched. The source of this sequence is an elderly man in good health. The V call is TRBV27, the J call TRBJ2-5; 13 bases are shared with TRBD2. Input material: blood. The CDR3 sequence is CASSLRPGLAGRSSYNEQYF. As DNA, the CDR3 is TGTGCCAGCAGTTTACGACCGGGACTAGCGGGAAGGTCCTCCTACAATGAGCAGTACTTC.